These 15 T cell receptor beta chains came from one sample sequenced in a study of patients and donors after allogeneic stem cell transplantation. One entry per CDR3 protein results from TCRdb running MiXCR on the RT-PCR reads. The sample gives about 960,000 distinct CDR3 sequences, about 20% of which show up once; 5% to 6.5% is in the top ten. The sequenced material came from blood, either unsorted or a sorted T cell fraction (not recorded which). The receptor set was obtained from a human donor who was either an allogeneic HSCT recipient or a stem cell or donor lymphocyte infusion donor (not recorded which). It is not recorded whose cells these are; they may come from a transplant donor.

This clonotype has ten or more counts. This rearrangement joins TRBV28 to TRBJ2-7, with 15 bases that match TRBD2. The V gene's germline CDR1 is MDHEN and CDR2 SYDVKM. This CDR3 spans 16 amino acids. Trimming cost V 5 bases and J 2 bases; bases outside gene matches: 4. CDR3 nucleotide sequence: TGTGCCAGCAGTCCACGGACTAGCGGGAGGGCCTACGAGCAGTACTTC. Translating gives CASSPRTSGRAYEQYF.

This sequence joins TRBV7-9 and TRBJ2-7; D call uncertain. In germline, CDR1 is SEHNR, CDR2 FQNEAQ (reference sequence). This CDR3 region has 14 residues. The ends were cut back, 4 bases at V and 2 bases at J, with 12 bases in the middle. This chain's CDR3 is CASSSQKAPYEQYF. Here the CDR3 DNA reads TGTGCCAGCAGCTCACAGAAGGCGCCCTACGAGCAGTACTTC.

This clonotype was observed at least ten times. The J gene is TRBJ1-2, the V gene TRBV5-1, with D perhaps matching TRBD1 (5 bases). The germline CDR1 and CDR2 sequences are SGHRS and YFSETQ. Trimming took off 1 base at V and 1 base at J, with 11 bases between the two ends. The CDR3 has 15 amino acids. For the CDR3, the DNA is TGCGCCAGCAGCTTGAATTGGGACTATAACTATGGCTACACCTTC. Protein: CASSLNWDYNYGYTF.

This clonotype occurred many times. This sequence joins TRBV5-1 and TRBJ2-7; TRBD1 agrees at 7 bases. Germline-derived CDR1 and CDR2 are SGHRS and YFSETQ. Losses at the gene ends were 4 bases for V and 0 bases for J; bases not matched to a gene: 7. The CDR3 has 15 amino acids. The CDR3: CASSVGQEHSYEQYF. CDR3 bases: TGCGCCAGCAGCGTAGGACAGGAACACTCCTACGAGCAGTACTTC. Based on the CDR3 plus reference TRBV5-1 and TRBJ2-7, the full variable domain is KAGVTQTPRYLIKTRGQQVTLSCSPISGHRSVSWYQQTPGQGLQFLFEYFSETQRNKGNFPGRFSGRQFSNSRSEMNVSTLELGDSALYLCASSVGQEHSYEQYFGPGTRLTVT.

This clonotype was seen only a few times. The chain has TRBV29-1 and TRBJ2-7; 13 bases map to TRBD2. The CDR3 length is 13 residues. V lost 4 bases to trimming and J lost 6 bases; unmatched junction nucleotides: 3. In germline, CDR1 is SQVTM, CDR2 ANQGSEA. The CDR3 DNA sequence: TGCAGCGTTGGGGGACTAGCGGGGAGCGAGCAGTACTTC. This translates into CSVGGLAGSEQYF.

The genes are TRBV6-1 and TRBJ2-7; D is perhaps TRBD2 (6 bases). The V end was cut by 0 bases, the J end by 2 bases, with 17 bases between. Germline CDR1 is MNHNS and CDR2 is SASEGT. The CDR3 is 17 residues long. The CDR3 is CASSEAVRGSHTYEQYF. The DNA of the CDR3 is TGTGCCAGCAGTGAAGCGGTTCGGGGGAGCCACACCTACGAGCAGTACTTC.

The chain carries TRBV6-1 and TRBJ2-1, with 7 bases lining up with TRBD2. Germline trimming cut 8 bases from V and 6 bases from J; bases unmatched to any gene: 10. The V gene's germline CDR1 is MNHNS and CDR2 SASEGT. The CDR3 sequence is 14 residues long. CDR3 region: CASLGGEGGNEQFF. The CDR3 DNA follows: TGTGCCAGCCTCGGAGGGGAGGGCGGCAATGAGCAGTTCTTC.

The CDR3 DNA reads TGTGCCAGCAGCCCCCTCCTCCCCGGACTAGCGGGGGGCCCTAGCACAGATACGCAGTATTTT. Translation gives CASSPLLPGLAGGPSTDTQYF. The rearrangement joins TRBV14 to TRBJ2-3; 14 nucleotides agree with TRBD2. CDR3 length: 21 residues. CDR1 is SGHDN, CDR2 FVKESK, per germline. With 4 bases clipped from V and 0 bases from J, the junction kept 15 bases outside the gene matches. The variable domain in full, completed from reference TRBV14 and TRBJ2-3, reads EAGVTQFPSHSVIEKGQTVTLRCDPISGHDNLYWYRRVMGKEIKFLLHFVKESKQDESGMPNNRFLAERTGGTYSTLKVQPAELEDSGVYFCASSPLLPGLAGGPSTDTQYFGPGTRLTVL.

The CDR3 here is CASIGLAGGRNEQFF. For the CDR3, the DNA is TGTGCCAGCATTGGACTAGCGGGGGGGCGGAATGAGCAGTTCTTC. The rearrangement links TRBV2 to TRBJ2-1, with 15 nucleotides matching TRBD2. The CDR3 spans 15 residues. Trimming took 7 bases from V and 7 from J; bases not matched to a gene: 5. CDR1 SNHLY and CDR2 FYNNEI come from the germline V gene.

The chain carries TRBV7-3 and TRBJ2-1; D may be TRBD2 (6 bases). Germline V lookup: CDR1 SGHTA, CDR2 FQGTGA. The V gene lost 2 bases and the J gene lost 4 bases, with 21 bases spanning the gap. There are 18 residues in the CDR3. The CDR3 DNA is TGTGCCAGCAGCTTATTTCATGGTAGCGGAGACTCGTACAATGAGCAGTTCTTC. Its translation: CASSLFHGSGDSYNEQFF. The full variable domain, its missing parts supplied by reference TRBV7-3 and TRBJ2-1, is GAGVSQTPSNKVTEKGKYVELRCDPISGHTALYWYRQSLGQGPEFLIYFQGTGAADDSGLPNDRFFAVRPEGSVSTLKIQRTERGDSAVYLCASSLFHGSGDSYNEQFFGPGTRLTVL.

This clonotype occurred a few times. V and J are TRBV19 and TRBJ2-7, with D possibly being TRBD2 (6 bases). The CDR3 sequence is 15 residues long. The V gene lost 3 bases and the J gene lost 1 base, with 13 bases spanning the gap. Germline V gene sequence: CDR1 LNHDA, CDR2 SQIVND (reference sequence). CDR3 residues: CASSMAGRLSYEQYF. The CDR3 DNA is TGTGCCAGTAGTATGGCGGGACGTCTATCCTACGAGCAGTACTTC. Together with reference TRBV19 and TRBJ2-7, the CDR3 gives the full variable domain: DGGITQSPKYLFRKEGQNVTLSCEQNLNHDAMYWYRQDPGQGLRLIYYSQIVNDFQKGDIAEGYSVSREKKESFPLTVTSAQKNPTAFYLCASSMAGRLSYEQYFGPGTRLTVT.

The V gene is TRBV4-2, the J gene TRBJ1-3; 9 nucleotides match TRBD1. V dropped 3 bases and J dropped 4; count of bases not matched to a gene: 4. The germline V gene has CDR1 LGHNA and CDR2 YNFKEQ. This CDR3 contains 15 residues. The CDR3 region is CASSQSGQGGNTIYF. The CDR3 DNA reads TGTGCCAGCAGCCAGTCGGGACAGGGAGGAAACACCATATATTTT.

This clonotype appeared a few times. The chain combines TRBV19 with TRBJ2-1; TRBD2 agrees at 9 bases. Germline V gives CDR1 LNHDA, CDR2 SQIVND (reference sequence). The J segment lost 4 bases and the V segment lost 3 bases, leaving 7 bases of the junction unmatched. The CDR3 is 16 amino acids. The CDR3 nucleotides are TGTGCCAGTAGTATTACGGCTAGCGGGAAATACAATGAGCAGTTCTTC. This sequence encodes CASSITASGKYNEQFF. Together with reference TRBV19 and TRBJ2-1, the CDR3 gives the full variable domain: DGGITQSPKYLFRKEGQNVTLSCEQNLNHDAMYWYRQDPGQGLRLIYYSQIVNDFQKGDIAEGYSVSREKKESFPLTVTSAQKNPTAFYLCASSITASGKYNEQFFGPGTRLTVL.

The V gene is TRBV19, the J gene TRBJ2-7, with TRBD1 identical over 8 bases. This CDR3 has 14 residues. J gave up 4 bases and V 5 bases, and 7 bases lay outside the gene matches. Germline V gene data show CDR1 as LNHDA and CDR2 as SQIVND (reference sequence). CDR3 sequence reads: CASSLRTGWYEQYF. In DNA, the CDR3 is TGTGCCAGTAGTCTACGGACAGGGTGGTACGAGCAGTACTTC.

This clonotype was seen a few times. V gene TRBV12-3 or TRBV12-4 combines with J gene TRBJ2-2; a possible D gene is TRBD1 (6 bases). Trimming took 6 bases from V and 11 from J, leaving 22 bases between them. CDR3 size: 15 residues. The CDR3 sequence: CASSPQGWGSRELFF. The CDR3 DNA is TGTGCCAGCAGCCCCCAGGGGTGGGGGTCCCGAGAGCTGTTTTTT.